This T cell receptor beta chain was sequenced during a study of beta chain features in type 1 diabetes. Overall study results and limits: Whether TCRB rearrangement is influenced by HLA type was left unresolved in this analysis. An over-representation of cells with high TCR expression could result from cDNA sequencing. Type 1 diabetes patients showed a moderate but significant shortening of TCRB CDR3s in all four CD4+ subsets.

Germline V gene lookup returns CDR1 SGHRS and CDR2 YFSETQ. This CDR3 contains 16 residues. The V end was cut by 0 bases, the J end by 0 bases, with 9 bases between. This clone came up a few times. Antigen specificity is unknown. Sequencing targeted expressed TCRB transcripts, as all isolated RNA had been reverse transcribed. TCRdb's table, derived via immunoSEQ multiplex PCR, lists solely in-frame clones and lacks some. Seen here are about 250,000 clones, about 14% observed once, and the top ten hold more than 0.02%. The chain has TRBV5-1 and TRBJ2-2, with D maybe TRBD2 (6 bases). The sequence was collected from a woman between 35 and 50 years old in good health. The sample taken for sequencing was naive CD4+ T cells from blood. CDR3 DNA sequence: TGCGCCAGCAGCTTGGTTCGGGGGTCGAACACCGGGGAGCTGTTTTTT. It yields the protein CASSLVRGSNTGELFF.